These T cell receptor beta chains were read from a single sample in a study of T cell repertoires in cytomegalovirus infection. One entry per CDR3 protein results from TCRdb running MiXCR on the reads. The table lists more than 500,000 distinct CDR3 sequences, about 15% of them singletons, with roughly a quarter in the top ten. Sequenced: CD8+ T cells from PBMCs. The receptors originated from a human donor in good health (CMV status not recorded). Some clones in this sample may be carry-over from other donors' samples. CDR3s include the opening cysteine and the closing phenylalanine or tryptophan. The D gene is left open where the match is weak. Clone size is stated in some rows and not others, as once, few, many or a class when expanded.

CDR3 DNA: TGTGCCAGCAACCCTGACGGGGGAGCCTACAATGAGCAGTTCTTC
CDR3 protein: CASNPDGGAYNEQFF
J gene: TRBJ2-1
clone size: -
V gene: TRBV28
D gene: -

CDR3 DNA: TGTGCCAGCAGCTGGGATCAGGCGGGTCGAGGGGAGGACACTGAAGCTTTCTTT
CDR3 protein: CASSWDQAGRGEDTEAFF
J gene: TRBJ1-1
clone size: many
V gene: TRBV7-8
D gene: -

CDR3 DNA: TGTGCCGTAGGACAGGGGAAGAACACTGAAGCTTTCTTT
CDR3 protein: CAVGQGKNTEAFF
J gene: TRBJ1-1
clone size: -
V gene: TRBV19
D gene: TRBD1

CDR3 DNA: TGTGCCAGCAGCCAGGGACTAGCGGGAGGTTTTAACCCCTACAATGAGCAGTTCTTC
CDR3 protein: CASSQGLAGGFNPYNEQFF
J gene: TRBJ2-1
clone size: -
V gene: TRBV5-4
D gene: TRBD2

CDR3 DNA: TGTGCCAGCAGTAGCCGGGAACAGCCCCAGCATTTT
CDR3 protein: CASSSREQPQHF
J gene: TRBJ1-5
clone size: many
V gene: TRBV2
D gene: -

CDR3 DNA: TGTGCCAGCAGCTTGTCCCCAACTTCTGGAAACACCATATATTTT
CDR3 protein: CASSLSPTSGNTIYF
J gene: TRBJ1-3
clone size: -
V gene: TRBV5-6
D gene: -

CDR3 DNA: TGCAGTGCTAGAGATTACGGACGGATAAAGAACACTGAAGCTTTCTTT
CDR3 protein: CSARDYGRIKNTEAFF
J gene: TRBJ1-1
clone size: few
V gene: TRBV20-1
D gene: -

CDR3 DNA: TGTGCCAGCAGCCAAACACTTGACGGAGAGGATTCACCCCTCCACTTT
CDR3 protein: CASSQTLDGEDSPLHF
J gene: TRBJ1-6
clone size: many
V gene: TRBV4-2
D gene: -

CDR3 DNA: TGTGCCACCAGTGATTTGGAGCCAGCGGACACCGGGGAGCTGTTTTTT
CDR3 protein: CATSDLEPADTGELFF
J gene: TRBJ2-2
clone size: many
V gene: TRBV24-1
D gene: -

CDR3 DNA: TGTGCCAGCAGCTTAGCACAGAACTACGAGCAGTACTTC
CDR3 protein: CASSLAQNYEQYF
J gene: TRBJ2-7
clone size: -
V gene: TRBV7-9
D gene: -

CDR3 DNA: TGCGCCAGCAGCTTGAGTCGAGGAAATACGCAGTATTTT
CDR3 protein: CASSLSRGNTQYF
J gene: TRBJ2-3
clone size: few
V gene: TRBV5-1
D gene: -

CDR3 DNA: TGTGCCAGCACCGTGGGCGGGAGGGACAATGAGCAGTTCTTC
CDR3 protein: CASTVGGRDNEQFF
J gene: TRBJ2-1
clone size: many
V gene: TRBV12-3/TRBV12-4
D gene: TRBD2

CDR3 DNA: TGTGCCAGCAGCTTCTCCGACAGGGGCGGTCAGCCCCAGCATTTT
CDR3 protein: CASSFSDRGGQPQHF
J gene: TRBJ1-5
clone size: many
V gene: TRBV7-6
D gene: TRBD1